What follows are 22 T cell receptor beta chains derived from one specimen sequenced in a study of blood T cells in healthy people across ages. Alongside a J-beta primer mix, a sample-barcoded 5' primer served in a second PCR lasting about 7 to 12 cycles. One entry per CDR3 protein, called by TCRdb with MiXCR from the 5' RACE reads. Here the sample spans about 1.4 million distinct CDR3 sequences, 45% to 70% being singletons. The sample taken for sequencing was blood. The receptors were gathered from a man between 18 and 35 years old in good health.

The chain combines TRBV7-8 with TRBJ1-1; unclear D gene. CDR1 is SGHVS, CDR2 FQNEAQ, per germline. The V end was cut by 2 bases, the J end by 1 base, with 11 bases between. The CDR3 is 15 amino acids. The CDR3 protein is CASSLNAGTNTEAFF. CDR3 nucleotides: TGTGCCAGCAGCTTAAATGCGGGTACGAACACTGAAGCTTTCTTT.

V gene TRBV15 combines with J gene TRBJ1-1; tentatively, D is TRBD1 (5 bases). The germline V gene has CDR1 LNHNV and CDR2 YYDKDF (reference sequence). The V end lost 0 bases, the J end lost 9 bases, and 14 bases lay between the germline ends. The CDR3 spans 14 residues. The CDR3 region has the DNA TGTGCCACCAGCAGAGATGCGGGGGTAACGAAAGCTTTCTTT. Protein product: CATSRDAGVTKAFF.

This chain connects TRBV20-1 to TRBJ2-5, with a tentative D call TRBD1 (7 bases). V lost 7 bases and J lost 2, with 14 bases in between. This CDR3 region has 13 residues. Looked up from germline, CDR1 is DFQATT and CDR2 is SNEGSKA (reference sequence). In nucleotides, the CDR3 is TGCAGTGGCAGGGGGGCAGCTCAAGAGACCCAGTACTTC. Residues: CSGRGAAQETQYF.

The chain recombines TRBV12-3 or TRBV12-4 with TRBJ1-2, with D possibly TRBD1 on 5 matching bases. The CDR3 is 14 residues long. The V end lost 5 bases, the J end lost 8 bases, and 18 bases lay between the germline ends. The CDR3 reads CASSVGRERAGYTF. The CDR3, as DNA: TGTGCCAGCAGTGTGGGCAGGGAAAGAGCCGGCTACACCTTC.

The chain combines TRBV7-9 with TRBJ2-1; 11 bases match TRBD2. Looked up from germline, CDR1 is SEHNR and CDR2 is FQNEAQ (reference sequence). This CDR3 region has 16 residues. V was pared by 4 bases and J by 8 bases, with 10 bases of the junction left unmatched. The CDR3 nucleotides read TGTGCCAGCAGCTCGACTAGCGGGACCATCCGGGATGAGCAGTTCTTC. Its protein is CASSSTSGTIRDEQFF.

This clonotype has just a few counts. The V gene is TRBV4-3, the J gene TRBJ2-7; no clear D gene. CDR3 length equals 14 residues. Trimming cost V 4 bases and J 3 bases, with 13 bases left between them. The V gene's germline CDR1 is LGHNA and CDR2 YSLEER. The CDR3 DNA reads TGCGCCAGCAGCCCAGGTACCAGAAGCTACGAGCAGTACTTC. This sequence encodes CASSPGTRSYEQYF.

The J gene is TRBJ1-2, the V gene TRBV3-1; a weak D match, TRBD1 (5 bases). There are 18 residues in the CDR3. Germline V gives CDR1 LGHDT, CDR2 YNNKEL (reference sequence). Trimming took off 4 bases at V and 0 bases at J, with 21 bases between the two ends. The CDR3 spells CASSRIRDSWGTNYGYTF. The CDR3 bases are TGTGCCAGCAGCCGTATACGGGACTCCTGGGGCACTAACTATGGCTACACCTTC.

The chain employs TRBV3-1 and TRBJ2-4, with D unclear. The J call is doubtful: the DNA matches TRBJ2-7 better. Germline V gives CDR1 LGHDT, CDR2 YNNKEL (reference sequence). The CDR3 spans 15 residues. DNA of the CDR3: TGTGCCAGCAGCCCCCAGGAGATGCCTCTCTACGAGCAGTACTTC. Its protein is CASSPQEMPLYEQYF.

The chain recombines TRBV7-2 with TRBJ1-6, with TRBD1 matching over 7 bases. The CDR3 covers 19 residues. The V gene end was trimmed by 1 base and the J gene end by 3 bases; junction bases not matched to a gene: 12. Germline V lookup: CDR1 SGHTA, CDR2 FQGNSA. The CDR3 nucleotides read TGTGCCAGCAGCTTAGACGTCAGGGGGTTACGGGACTATAATTCACCCCTCCACTTT. It specifies CASSLDVRGLRDYNSPLHF.

The genes are TRBV30 and TRBJ1-2; no firm D call. This CDR3 is 16 amino acids long. Germline V gives CDR1 GTSNPN, CDR2 SVGIG (reference sequence). With 0 bases removed from V and 2 bases from J, the gap between germline ends came to 16 bases. The CDR3 nucleotides read TGTGCCTGGAGTGTCGGCCCGCACTCTGGGAACTATGGCTACACCTTC. This gives the protein CAWSVGPHSGNYGYTF.

The chain links TRBV7-9 to TRBJ2-3; 15 bases align to TRBD2. V shed 5 bases, J shed 3 bases, and the junction held 6 bases outside the gene matches. CDR3 size: 17 residues. Germline V gene lookup returns CDR1 SEHNR and CDR2 FQNEAQ (reference sequence). CDR3 region: CASSAGTSGRRTDTQYF. CDR3 sequence (DNA): TGTGCCAGCAGCGCAGGGACTAGCGGGAGGAGAACAGATACGCAGTATTTT. Full variable domain (outside the CDR3, taken from reference TRBV7-9 and TRBJ2-3): DTGVSQNPRHKITKRGQNVTFRCDPISEHNRLYWYRQTLGQGPEFLTYFQNEAQLEKSRLLSDRFSAERPKGSFSTLEIQRTEQGDSAMYLCASSAGTSGRRTDTQYFGPGTRLTVL.

V and J are TRBV6-5 and TRBJ2-1; the D is unclear. V dropped 0 bases and J dropped 10 bases, with 16 bases sitting between them. Germline lookup yields CDR1 MNHEY and CDR2 SVGAGI. This CDR3 has 15 residues. In DNA form, the CDR3 reads TGTGCCAGCAGTTACTCTACGGCGATCGGATCGGAGCAGTTCTTC. Its protein is CASSYSTAIGSEQFF.

The V and J genes are TRBV20-1 and TRBJ2-1; 7 bases match TRBD2. Germline V CDR1 and CDR2: DFQATT, SNEGSKA (reference sequence). The junction had 13 bases not matched to a gene; V was cut back by 0 bases and J by 8 bases. This CDR3 is 16 amino acids long. As DNA, the CDR3 is TGCAGTGCTAGAGACCTTCTAGCGGTAACGAGGGATGAGCAGTTCTTC. Translated: CSARDLLAVTRDEQFF.

The CDR3: CSAWVGRGNEQFF. The CDR3 bases are TGCAGTGCCTGGGTTGGGCGGGGCAATGAGCAGTTCTTC. The rearrangement uses TRBV20-1 and TRBJ2-1, with D possibly matching TRBD2 (6 bases). The V and J ends lost 6 bases and 6 bases respectively, with 15 bases between them. Germline CDR1 and CDR2: DFQATT and SNEGSKA (reference sequence). The CDR3 totals 13 residues.

This clonotype appeared a few times. One end of the junction varies from germline; a read error may be responsible. The chain links TRBV4-1 to TRBJ1-2; weak D call: TRBD1 (6 bases). The germline V gene has CDR1 MGHRA and CDR2 YSYEKL. The length of the CDR3 is 15 residues. For the CDR3, the DNA is TGTGCCAGCAGCCAAGTAAGGGACATGAACTATGGCTACACCTTC. Its translation: CASSQVRDMNYGYTF.

The J gene is TRBJ2-6, the V gene TRBV4-1; D is perhaps TRBD1 (5 bases). This CDR3 has 16 residues. CDR1 and CDR2 from the germline V gene are MGHRA and YSYEKL. With 5 bases removed from V and 0 bases from J, the gap between germline ends came to 11 bases. The CDR3 loop is CASSSTGLSGANVLTF. CDR3 in DNA: TGCGCCAGCAGCAGCACAGGTCTCTCTGGGGCCAACGTCCTGACTTTC.

A word on this clonotype: A much larger clone is a single base away; this may be a read error. The chain couples TRBV29-1 to TRBJ2-4, with a possible D match to TRBD1 (5 bases). Germline V lookup: CDR1 SQVTM, CDR2 ANQGSEA. V lost 1 base and J lost 15, with 16 bases in between. The CDR3 runs to 12 residues. The CDR3 coding sequence is TGCAGCGTTGAAGGGCAGGGTTACGAGCCGTACTTC. Translating it yields CSVEGQGYEPYF.

This clonotype showed up just a few times. V gene TRBV29-1 combines with J gene TRBJ2-7; 9 bases are a match to TRBD1. This CDR3 spans 13 amino acids. Germline trimming cut 5 bases from V and 7 bases from J; bases unmatched to any gene: 9. Germline V CDR1 and CDR2: SQVTM, ANQGSEA. In DNA, the CDR3 is TGCAGCGTTACCACAGGGGGCGCGGGGGAGCAGTACTTC. Translating gives CSVTTGGAGEQYF.

This chain joins TRBV29-1 and TRBJ1-2, with unresolved D. This CDR3 comprises 13 residues. V shed 1 base and J shed 2 bases, with 8 bases lying between them. The V gene's germline CDR1 is SQVTM and CDR2 ANQGSEA. The CDR3 loop reads CSVEGLGNYGYTF. The CDR3 nucleotides read TGCAGCGTTGAAGGCTTGGGAAACTATGGCTACACCTTC. The full variable domain, with the rest looked up from reference TRBV29-1 and TRBJ1-2, is SAVISQKPSRDICQRGTSLTIQCQVDSQVTMMFWYRQQPGQSLTLIATANQGSEATYESGFVIDKFPISRPNLTFSTLTVSNMSPEDSSIYLCSVEGLGNYGYTFGSGTRLTVV.

This chain joins TRBV7-2 and TRBJ2-3; no firm D call. V was shortened by 4 bases and J by 6 bases, with 11 bases between the two germline ends. The germline V gene encodes CDR1 SGHTA and CDR2 FQGNSA. The CDR3 consists of 13 residues. CDR3 nucleotide sequence: TGTGCCAGCAGCTCAATCGGTAGGGATACGCAGTATTTT. Encoded protein: CASSSIGRDTQYF.

This chain joins TRBV27 and TRBJ2-1; possible D gene TRBD2, 5 bases. Per germline, CDR1 MNHEY and CDR2 SMNVEV (reference sequence). The V end was cut by 8 bases, the J end by 10 bases, with 12 bases between. The CDR3 length is 11 residues. The CDR3 DNA sequence: TGTGCCAGCCTACTAGGATGCGAGCAGTTCTTC. Translating gives CASLLGCEQFF.

In regard to this clonotype: A read error may account for a junction end that differs from germline. The chain joins TRBV20-1 to TRBJ1-2, with D tentatively TRBD1 (5 bases). The length of the CDR3 is 15 residues. Germline CDR1 DFQATT, CDR2 SNEGSKA (reference sequence). The DNA for the CDR3 is TGCAGTACTAGAGAAAGGGCAGGGAGGGACTATGGCTACACCTTC. Its translation is CSTRERAGRDYGYTF.